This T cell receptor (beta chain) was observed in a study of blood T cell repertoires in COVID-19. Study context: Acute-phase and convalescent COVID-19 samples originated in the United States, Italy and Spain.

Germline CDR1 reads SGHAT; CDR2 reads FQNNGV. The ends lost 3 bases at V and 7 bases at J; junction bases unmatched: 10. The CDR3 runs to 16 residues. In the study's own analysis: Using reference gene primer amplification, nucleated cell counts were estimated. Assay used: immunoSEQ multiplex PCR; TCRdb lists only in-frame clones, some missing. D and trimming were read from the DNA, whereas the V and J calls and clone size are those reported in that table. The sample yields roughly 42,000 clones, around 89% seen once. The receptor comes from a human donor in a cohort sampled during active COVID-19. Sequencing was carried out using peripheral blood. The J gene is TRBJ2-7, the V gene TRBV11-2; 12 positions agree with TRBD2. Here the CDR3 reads CASSFRTSGTREEQYF. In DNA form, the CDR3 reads TGTGCCAGCAGCTTCAGGACTAGCGGGACCCGGGAGGAGCAGTACTTC. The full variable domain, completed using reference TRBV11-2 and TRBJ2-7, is EAGVAQSPRYKIIEKRQSVAFWCNPISGHATLYWYQQILGQGPKLLIQFQNNGVVDDSQLPKDRFSAERLKGVDSTLKIQPAKLEDSAVYLCASSFRTSGTREEQYFGPGTRLTVT.